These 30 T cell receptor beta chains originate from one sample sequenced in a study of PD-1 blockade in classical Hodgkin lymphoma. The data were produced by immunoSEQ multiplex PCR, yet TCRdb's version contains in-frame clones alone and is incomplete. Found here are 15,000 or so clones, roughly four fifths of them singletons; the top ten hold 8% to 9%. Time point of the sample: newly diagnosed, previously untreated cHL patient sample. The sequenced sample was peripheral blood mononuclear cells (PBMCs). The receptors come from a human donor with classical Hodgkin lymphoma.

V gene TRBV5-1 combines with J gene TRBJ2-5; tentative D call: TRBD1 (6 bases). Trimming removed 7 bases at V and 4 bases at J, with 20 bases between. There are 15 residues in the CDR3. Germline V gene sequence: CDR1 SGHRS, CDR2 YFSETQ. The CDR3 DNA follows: TGCGCCAGCCGTCCAGGGGCTAGAGAGCGAGAGACCCAGTACTTC. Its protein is CASRPGARERETQYF.

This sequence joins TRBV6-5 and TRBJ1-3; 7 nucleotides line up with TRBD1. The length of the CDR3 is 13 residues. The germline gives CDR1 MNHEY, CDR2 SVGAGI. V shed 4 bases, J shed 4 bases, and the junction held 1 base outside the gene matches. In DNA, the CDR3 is TGTGCCAGCAGTTTGACAGGGGGAAACACCATATATTTT. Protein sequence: CASSLTGGNTIYF.

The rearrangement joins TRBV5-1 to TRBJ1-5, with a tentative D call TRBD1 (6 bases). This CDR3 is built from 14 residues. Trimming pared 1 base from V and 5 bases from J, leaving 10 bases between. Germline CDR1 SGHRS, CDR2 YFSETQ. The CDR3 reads CASSLTGIDQPQHF. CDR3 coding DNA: TGCGCCAGCAGCTTGACAGGGATAGATCAGCCCCAGCATTTT.

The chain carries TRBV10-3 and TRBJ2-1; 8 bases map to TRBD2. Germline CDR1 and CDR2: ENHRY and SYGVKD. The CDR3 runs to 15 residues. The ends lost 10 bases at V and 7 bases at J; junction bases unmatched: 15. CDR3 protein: CATQGAGVYGNEQFF. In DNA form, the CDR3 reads TGTGCCACCCAGGGAGCGGGAGTCTATGGGAATGAGCAGTTCTTC.

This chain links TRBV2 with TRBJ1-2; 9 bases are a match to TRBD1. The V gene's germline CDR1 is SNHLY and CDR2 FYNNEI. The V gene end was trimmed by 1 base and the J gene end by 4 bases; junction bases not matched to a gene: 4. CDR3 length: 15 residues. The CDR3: CASSEVRGQGYGYTF. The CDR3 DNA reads TGTGCCAGCAGTGAAGTTAGGGGACAGGGCTATGGCTACACCTTC.

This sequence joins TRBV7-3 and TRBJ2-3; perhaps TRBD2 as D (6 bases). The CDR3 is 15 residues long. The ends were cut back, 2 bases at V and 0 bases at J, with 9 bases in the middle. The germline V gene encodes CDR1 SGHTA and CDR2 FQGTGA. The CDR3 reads CASSLAGMSTDTQYF. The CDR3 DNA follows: TGTGCCAGCAGCTTAGCGGGGATGAGCACAGATACGCAGTATTTT.

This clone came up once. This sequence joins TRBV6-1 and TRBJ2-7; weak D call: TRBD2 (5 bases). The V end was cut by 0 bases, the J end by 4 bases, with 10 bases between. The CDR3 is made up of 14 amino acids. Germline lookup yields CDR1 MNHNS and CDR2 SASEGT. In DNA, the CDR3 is TGTGCCAGCAGTGAAGCAGGACTTAGATACGAGCAGTACTTC. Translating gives CASSEAGLRYEQYF.

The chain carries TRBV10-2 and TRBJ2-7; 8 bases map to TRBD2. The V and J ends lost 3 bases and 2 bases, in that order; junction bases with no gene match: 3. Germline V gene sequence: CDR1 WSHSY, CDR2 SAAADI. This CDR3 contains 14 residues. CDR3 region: CASSETSGPYEQYF. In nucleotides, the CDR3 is TGCGCCAGCAGTGAAACTAGCGGACCCTACGAGCAGTACTTC.

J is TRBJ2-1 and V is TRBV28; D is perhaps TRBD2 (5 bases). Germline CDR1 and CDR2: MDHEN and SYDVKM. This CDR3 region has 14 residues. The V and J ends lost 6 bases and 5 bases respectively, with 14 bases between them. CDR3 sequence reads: CASSRRTQNNEQFF. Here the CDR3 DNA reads TGTGCCAGCAGCCGAAGGACTCAGAACAATGAGCAGTTCTTC.

The CDR3 coding sequence is TGTGCCAGCACCTTCAGGGGGCTCGGGTCACCCCTCCACTTT. It translates to CASTFRGLGSPLHF. The chain couples TRBV2 to TRBJ1-6; TRBD1 matches at 8 bases. V shed 7 bases and J 10 bases; nucleotides not matched to a gene: 9. Germline CDR1 reads SNHLY; CDR2 reads FYNNEI. CDR3 length equals 14 residues.

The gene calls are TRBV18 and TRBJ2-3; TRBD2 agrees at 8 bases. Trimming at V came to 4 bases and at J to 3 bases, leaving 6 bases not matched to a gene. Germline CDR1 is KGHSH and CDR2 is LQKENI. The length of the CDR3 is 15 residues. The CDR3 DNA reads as TGTGCCAGCTCACGGGAGACTAGCGAAACAGATACGCAGTATTTT. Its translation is CASSRETSETDTQYF.

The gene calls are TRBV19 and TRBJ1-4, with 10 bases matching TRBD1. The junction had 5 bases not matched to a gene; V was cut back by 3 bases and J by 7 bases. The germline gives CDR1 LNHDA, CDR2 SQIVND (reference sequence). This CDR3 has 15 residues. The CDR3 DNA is TGTGCCAGTAGTATCGCGGGACAGGGGCGTGAAAAACTGTTTTTT. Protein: CASSIAGQGREKLFF.

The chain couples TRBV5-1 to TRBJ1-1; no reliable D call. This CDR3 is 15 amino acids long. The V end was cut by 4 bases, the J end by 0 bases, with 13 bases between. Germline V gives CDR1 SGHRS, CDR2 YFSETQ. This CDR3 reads CASSPGGTMNTEAFF. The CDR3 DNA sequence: TGCGCCAGCAGCCCCGGTGGTACCATGAACACTGAAGCTTTCTTT. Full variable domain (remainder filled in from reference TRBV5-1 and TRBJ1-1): KAGVTQTPRYLIKTRGQQVTLSCSPISGHRSVSWYQQTPGQGLQFLFEYFSETQRNKGNFPGRFSGRQFSNSRSEMNVSTLELGDSALYLCASSPGGTMNTEAFFGQGTRLTVV.

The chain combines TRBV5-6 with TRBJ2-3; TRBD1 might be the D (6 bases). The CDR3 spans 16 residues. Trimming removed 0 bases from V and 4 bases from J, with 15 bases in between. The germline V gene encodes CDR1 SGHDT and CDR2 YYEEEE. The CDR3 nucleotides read TGTGCCAGCAGCTTGGTGGGCAACAGGGTCCCAGATACGCAGTATTTT. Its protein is CASSLVGNRVPDTQYF.

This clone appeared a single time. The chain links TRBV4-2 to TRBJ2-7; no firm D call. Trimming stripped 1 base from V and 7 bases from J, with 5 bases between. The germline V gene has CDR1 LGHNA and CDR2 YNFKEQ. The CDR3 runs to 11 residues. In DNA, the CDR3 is TGTGCCAGCAGCCAAGGGCGGGAGCAGTACTTC. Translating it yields CASSQGREQYF.

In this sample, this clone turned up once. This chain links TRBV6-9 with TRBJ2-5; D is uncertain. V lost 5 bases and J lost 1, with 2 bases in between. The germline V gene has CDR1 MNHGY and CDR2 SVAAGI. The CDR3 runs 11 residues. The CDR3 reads CASSVQETQYF. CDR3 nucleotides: TGTGCCAGCAGTGTCCAAGAGACCCAGTACTTC.

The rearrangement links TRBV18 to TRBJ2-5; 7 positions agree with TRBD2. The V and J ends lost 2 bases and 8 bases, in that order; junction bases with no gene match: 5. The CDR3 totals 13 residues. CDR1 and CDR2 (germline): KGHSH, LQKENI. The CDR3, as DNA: TGTGCCAGCTCACCAGAGGGAGGGGTAACCCAGTACTTC. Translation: CASSPEGGVTQYF.

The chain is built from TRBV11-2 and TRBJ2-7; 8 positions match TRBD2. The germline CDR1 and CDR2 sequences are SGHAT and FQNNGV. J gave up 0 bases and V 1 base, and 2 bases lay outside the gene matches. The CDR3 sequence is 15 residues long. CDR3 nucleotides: TGTGCCAGCAGCTTAGGCCTAGCGGGCTCCTACGAGCAGTACTTC. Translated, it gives CASSLGLAGSYEQYF.

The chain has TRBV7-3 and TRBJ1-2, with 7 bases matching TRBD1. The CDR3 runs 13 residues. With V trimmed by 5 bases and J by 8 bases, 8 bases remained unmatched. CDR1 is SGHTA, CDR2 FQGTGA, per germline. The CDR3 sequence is CASSLSDRSGYTF. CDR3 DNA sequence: TGTGCCAGCAGCCTTTCGGACAGGAGCGGCTACACCTTC.

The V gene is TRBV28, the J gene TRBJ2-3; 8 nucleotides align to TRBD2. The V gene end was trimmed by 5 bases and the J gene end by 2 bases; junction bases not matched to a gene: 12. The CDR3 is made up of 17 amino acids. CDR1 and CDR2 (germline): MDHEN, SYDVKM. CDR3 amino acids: CASSPLSGLANTDTQYF. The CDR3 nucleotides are TGTGCCAGCAGTCCGTTATCCGGACTAGCTAACACAGATACGCAGTATTTT.

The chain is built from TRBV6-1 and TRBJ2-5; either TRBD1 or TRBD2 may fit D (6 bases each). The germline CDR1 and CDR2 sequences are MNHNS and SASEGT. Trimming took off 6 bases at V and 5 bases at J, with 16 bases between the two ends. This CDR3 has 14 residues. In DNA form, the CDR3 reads TGTGCCAGCAGCCTCAATGGGGGGCCGGAGACCCAGTACTTC. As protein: CASSLNGGPETQYF.

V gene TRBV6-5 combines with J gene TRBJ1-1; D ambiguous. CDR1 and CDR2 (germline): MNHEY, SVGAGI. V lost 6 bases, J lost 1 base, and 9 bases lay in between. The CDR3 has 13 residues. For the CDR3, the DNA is TGTGCCAGCAGGAACCCCCAGAACACTGAAGCTTTCTTT. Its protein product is CASRNPQNTEAFF.

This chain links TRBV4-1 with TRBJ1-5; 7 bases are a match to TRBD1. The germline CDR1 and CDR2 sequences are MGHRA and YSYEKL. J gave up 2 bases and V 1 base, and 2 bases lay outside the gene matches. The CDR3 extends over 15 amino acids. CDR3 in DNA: TGCGCCAGCAGCCAAGGGGACAGACGCAATCAGCCCCAGCATTTT. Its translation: CASSQGDRRNQPQHF.

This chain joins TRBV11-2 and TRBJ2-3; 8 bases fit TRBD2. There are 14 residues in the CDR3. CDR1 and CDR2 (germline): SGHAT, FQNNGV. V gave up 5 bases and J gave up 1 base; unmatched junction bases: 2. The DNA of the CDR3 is TGTGCCAGCAGCCCGGGGGGGGGCACAGATACGCAGTATTTT. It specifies CASSPGGGTDTQYF.

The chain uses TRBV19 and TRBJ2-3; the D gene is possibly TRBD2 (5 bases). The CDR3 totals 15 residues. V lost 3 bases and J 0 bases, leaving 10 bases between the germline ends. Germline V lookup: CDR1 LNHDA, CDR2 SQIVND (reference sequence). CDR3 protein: CASSMTTRSTDTQYF. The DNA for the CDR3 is TGTGCCAGTAGTATGACTACCCGAAGCACAGATACGCAGTATTTT.

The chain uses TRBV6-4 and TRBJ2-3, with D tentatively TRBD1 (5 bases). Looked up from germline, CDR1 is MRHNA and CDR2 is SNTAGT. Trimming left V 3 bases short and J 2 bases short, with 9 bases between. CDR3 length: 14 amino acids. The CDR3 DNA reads TGTGCCAGCAGTGAGGACACAGACACAGATACGCAGTATTTT. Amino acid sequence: CASSEDTDTDTQYF.

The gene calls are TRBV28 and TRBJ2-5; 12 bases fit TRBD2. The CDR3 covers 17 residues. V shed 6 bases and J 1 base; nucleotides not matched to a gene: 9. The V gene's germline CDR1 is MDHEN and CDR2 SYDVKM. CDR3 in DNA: TGTGCCAGCAGCCTGAAACTAGCGGGAGGTACCCAAGAGACCCAGTACTTC. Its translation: CASSLKLAGGTQETQYF.

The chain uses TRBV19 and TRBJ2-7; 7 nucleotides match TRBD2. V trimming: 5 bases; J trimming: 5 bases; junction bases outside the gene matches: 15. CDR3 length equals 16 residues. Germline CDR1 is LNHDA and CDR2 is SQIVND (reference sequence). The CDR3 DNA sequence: TGTGCCAGTAGTCCACCCCCTGGGTGGGGGAGGGACGAGCAGTACTTC. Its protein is CASSPPPGWGRDEQYF. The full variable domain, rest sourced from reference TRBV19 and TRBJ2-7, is DGGITQSPKYLFRKEGQNVTLSCEQNLNHDAMYWYRQDPGQGLRLIYYSQIVNDFQKGDIAEGYSVSREKKESFPLTVTSAQKNPTAFYLCASSPPPGWGRDEQYFGPGTRLTVT.

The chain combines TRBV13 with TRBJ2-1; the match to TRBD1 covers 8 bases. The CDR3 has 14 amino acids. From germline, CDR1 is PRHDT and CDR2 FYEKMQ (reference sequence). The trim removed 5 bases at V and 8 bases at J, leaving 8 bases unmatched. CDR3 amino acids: CASSIWTGWDEQFF. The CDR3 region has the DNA TGTGCCAGCAGCATCTGGACAGGGTGGGATGAGCAGTTCTTC.

CDR3 sequence (DNA): TGTGCCAGCAGCGTAGATAGGACCACCTACAATGAGCAGTTCTTC. It is translated as CASSVDRTTYNEQFF. The rearrangement uses TRBV9 and TRBJ2-1, with D unresolved. CDR1 and CDR2 (germline): SGDLS, YYNGEE. The ends were cut back, 0 bases at V and 2 bases at J, with 9 bases in the middle. The CDR3 is 15 amino acids.